This TCR beta chain was captured by sequencing in a study of blood T cell repertoires in COVID-19. TCRdb's table, derived via immunoSEQ multiplex PCR, lists solely in-frame clones and lacks some. The sample includes approximately 27,000 clones, approximately 88% of them seen just once. Germline CDR1 reads MGHDK; CDR2 reads SYGVNS. J gave up 0 bases and V 4 bases, and 7 bases lay outside the gene matches. The CDR3 has 16 amino acids. This receptor was identified in a woman in her forties or fifties with active COVID-19. The sample consisted of peripheral blood. This sequence joins TRBV25-1 and TRBJ1-1; 8 nucleotides line up with TRBD1. Written as DNA, the CDR3 is TGTGCCAGCAGTGCCCGGACAGGGACGGTGAACACTGAAGCTTTCTTT. Translating gives CASSARTGTVNTEAFF.